The 3 T cell receptor beta chains in this list originate from one sample, sequenced in a study of post-analysis software for immune sequencing data. Points from the study as a whole: With TRBV5-6, TRBV5-1 and TRBV20-1 included, about five TRBV segments were more frequent in patients than in controls.

These receptors lack a known antigen. TCR beta cDNA libraries included unique molecular identifiers. Each CDR3 protein gets one entry after TCRdb re-called the PCR reads with MiXCR. Among about 260,000 distinct CDR3 sequences listed, approximately 34% were seen once. Sequencing was carried out using blood. The receptors here all came from a girl aged 5-17 years with multiple sclerosis.

This rearrangement joins TRBV6-6 to TRBJ2-7; 8 positions match TRBD1. Germline V CDR1 and CDR2: MNHNY, SVGAGI (reference sequence). The CDR3 length is 16 residues. V trimming: 4 bases; J trimming: 2 bases; junction bases outside the gene matches: 10. The chain's CDR3 is CASSSLDRDPTYEQYF. CDR3 bases: TGTGCCAGCAGTTCCTTGGACAGGGACCCTACCTACGAGCAGTACTTC.

This clonotype was recorded many times. The chain combines TRBV12-3 or TRBV12-4 with TRBJ1-5; D call uncertain. Trimming took 1 base from V and 0 from J, leaving 13 bases between them. The CDR3 runs to 17 residues. CDR3 residues: CASSLESTVYSNQPQHF. The CDR3 nucleotides are TGTGCCAGCAGTTTAGAGAGTACGGTTTATAGCAATCAGCCCCAGCATTTT.

This clonotype occurred a few times. The gene calls are TRBV5-1 and TRBJ1-2; no reliable D call. The germline V gene has CDR1 SGHRS and CDR2 YFSETQ. The CDR3 sequence is 13 residues long. V dropped 0 bases and J dropped 5 bases, with 8 bases sitting between them. The CDR3 is CASSLGILYGYTF. The DNA of the CDR3 is TGCGCCAGCAGCTTGGGAATACTGTATGGCTACACCTTC.